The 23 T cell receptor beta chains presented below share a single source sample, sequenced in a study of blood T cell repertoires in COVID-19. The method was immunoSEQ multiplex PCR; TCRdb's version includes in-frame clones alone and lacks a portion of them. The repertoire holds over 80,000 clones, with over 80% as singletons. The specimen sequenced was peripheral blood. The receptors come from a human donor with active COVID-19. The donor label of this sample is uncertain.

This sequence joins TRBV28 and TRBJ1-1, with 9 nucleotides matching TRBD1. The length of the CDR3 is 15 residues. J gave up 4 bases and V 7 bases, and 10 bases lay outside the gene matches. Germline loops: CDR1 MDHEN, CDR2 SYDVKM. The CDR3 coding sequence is TGTGCCAGCAACAGGGGGCGCCGGGGGGCCACTGAAGCTTTCTTT. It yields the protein CASNRGRRGATEAFF. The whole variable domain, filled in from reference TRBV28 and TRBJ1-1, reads DVKVTQSSRYLVKRTGEKVFLECVQDMDHENMFWYRQDPGLGLRLIYFSYDVKMKEKGDIPEGYSVSREKKERFSLILESASTNQTSMYLCASNRGRRGATEAFFGQGTRLTVV.

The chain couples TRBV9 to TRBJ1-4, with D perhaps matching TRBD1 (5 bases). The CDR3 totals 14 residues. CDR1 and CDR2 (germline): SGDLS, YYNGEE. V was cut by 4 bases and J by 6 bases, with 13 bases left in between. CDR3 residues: CASSPNPRDEKLFF. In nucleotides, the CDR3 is TGTGCCAGCAGCCCCAATCCCAGGGATGAAAAACTGTTTTTT.

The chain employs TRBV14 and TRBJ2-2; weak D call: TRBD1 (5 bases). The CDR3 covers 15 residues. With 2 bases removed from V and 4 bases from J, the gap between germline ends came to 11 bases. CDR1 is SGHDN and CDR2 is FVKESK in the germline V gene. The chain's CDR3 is CASSQRRRGTGELFF. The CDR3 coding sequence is TGTGCCAGCAGCCAAAGAAGAAGGGGCACCGGGGAGCTGTTTTTT.

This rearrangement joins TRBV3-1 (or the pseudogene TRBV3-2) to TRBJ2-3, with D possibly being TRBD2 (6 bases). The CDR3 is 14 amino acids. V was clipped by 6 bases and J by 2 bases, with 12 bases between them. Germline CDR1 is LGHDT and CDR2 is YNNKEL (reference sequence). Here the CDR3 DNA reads TGTGCCAGCAGTCCGGGACTTCTCACAGATACGCAGTATTTT. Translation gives CASSPGLLTDTQYF.

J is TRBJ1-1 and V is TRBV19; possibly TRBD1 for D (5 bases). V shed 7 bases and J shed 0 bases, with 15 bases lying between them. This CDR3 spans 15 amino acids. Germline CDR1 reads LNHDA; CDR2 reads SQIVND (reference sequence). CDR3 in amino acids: CASIHWGGMNTEAFF. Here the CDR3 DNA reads TGTGCCAGTATCCATTGGGGGGGTATGAACACTGAAGCTTTCTTT.

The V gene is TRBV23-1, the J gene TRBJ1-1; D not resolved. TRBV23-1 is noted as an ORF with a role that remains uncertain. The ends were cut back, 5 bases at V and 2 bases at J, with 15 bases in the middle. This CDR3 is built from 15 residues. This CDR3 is CASSSVSGPNTEAFF. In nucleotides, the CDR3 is TGCGCCAGCAGTTCAGTCAGCGGACCAAACACTGAAGCTTTCTTT.

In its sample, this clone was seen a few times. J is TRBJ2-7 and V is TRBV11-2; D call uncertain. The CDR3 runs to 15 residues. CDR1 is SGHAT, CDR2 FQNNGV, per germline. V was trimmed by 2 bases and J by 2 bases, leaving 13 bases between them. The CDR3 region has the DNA TGTGCCAGCAGCTTACCCCAGGATCAAACCTACGAGCAGTACTTC. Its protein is CASSLPQDQTYEQYF.

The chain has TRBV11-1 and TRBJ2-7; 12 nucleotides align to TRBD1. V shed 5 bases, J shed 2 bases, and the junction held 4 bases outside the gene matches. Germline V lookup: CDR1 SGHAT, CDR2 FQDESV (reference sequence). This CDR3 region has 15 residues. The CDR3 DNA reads TGTGCCAGCAGCGTAGGGACAGGGGGCCCCTACGAGCAGTACTTC. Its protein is CASSVGTGGPYEQYF.

The CDR3, as DNA: TGTGCCAGCAGCTTTAGCACAGGGCAAGGGAATGGCTACACCTTC. Amino acids: CASSFSTGQGNGYTF. The chain carries TRBV7-9 and TRBJ1-2, with D possibly matching TRBD1 (6 bases). The CDR3 runs to 15 residues. The germline gives CDR1 SEHNR, CDR2 FQNEAQ (reference sequence). Trimming pared 3 bases from V and 6 bases from J, leaving 17 bases between.

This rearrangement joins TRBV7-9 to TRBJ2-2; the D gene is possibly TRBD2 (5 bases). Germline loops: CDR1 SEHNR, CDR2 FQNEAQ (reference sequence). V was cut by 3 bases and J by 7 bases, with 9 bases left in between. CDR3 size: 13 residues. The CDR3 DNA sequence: TGTGCCAGCAGCTTCGGACTCGTCGGGGAGCTGTTTTTT. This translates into CASSFGLVGELFF.

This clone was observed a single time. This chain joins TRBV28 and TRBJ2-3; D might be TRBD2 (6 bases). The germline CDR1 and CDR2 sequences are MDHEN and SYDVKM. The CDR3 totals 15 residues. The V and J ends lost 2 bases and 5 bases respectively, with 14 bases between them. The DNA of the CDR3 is TGTGCCAGCAGTTTAGTTGGGACTGGGAGAGATACGCAGTATTTT. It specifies CASSLVGTGRDTQYF.

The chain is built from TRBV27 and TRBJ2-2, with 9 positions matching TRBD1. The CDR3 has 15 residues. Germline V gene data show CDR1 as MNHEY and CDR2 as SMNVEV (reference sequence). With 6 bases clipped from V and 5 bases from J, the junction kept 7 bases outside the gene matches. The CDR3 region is CASRPNRGQTGELFF. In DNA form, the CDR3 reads TGTGCCAGCAGACCGAACAGGGGGCAGACCGGGGAGCTGTTTTTT.

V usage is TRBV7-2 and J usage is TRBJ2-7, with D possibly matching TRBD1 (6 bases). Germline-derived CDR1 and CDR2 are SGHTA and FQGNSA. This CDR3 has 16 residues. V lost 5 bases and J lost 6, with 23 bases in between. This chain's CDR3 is CASSPTRSDRSVEQYF. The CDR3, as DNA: TGTGCCAGCAGCCCGACCAGATCGGACAGATCGGTCGAGCAGTACTTC.

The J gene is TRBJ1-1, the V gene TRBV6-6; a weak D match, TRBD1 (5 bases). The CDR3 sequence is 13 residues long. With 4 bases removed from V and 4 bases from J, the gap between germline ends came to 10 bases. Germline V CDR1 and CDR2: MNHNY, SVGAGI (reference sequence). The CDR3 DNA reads TGTGCCAGCAGTTGGGGGGTGGGCACTGAAGCTTTCTTT. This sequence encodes CASSWGVGTEAFF.

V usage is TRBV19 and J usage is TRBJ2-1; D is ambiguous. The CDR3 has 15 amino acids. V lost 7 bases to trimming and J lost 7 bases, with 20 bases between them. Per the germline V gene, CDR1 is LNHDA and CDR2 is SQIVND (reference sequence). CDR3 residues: CASKRKTAMENEQFF. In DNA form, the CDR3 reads TGTGCCAGTAAAAGGAAGACGGCCATGGAGAATGAGCAGTTCTTC. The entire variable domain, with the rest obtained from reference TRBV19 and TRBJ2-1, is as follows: DGGITQSPKYLFRKEGQNVTLSCEQNLNHDAMYWYRQDPGQGLRLIYYSQIVNDFQKGDIAEGYSVSREKKESFPLTVTSAQKNPTAFYLCASKRKTAMENEQFFGPGTRLTVL.

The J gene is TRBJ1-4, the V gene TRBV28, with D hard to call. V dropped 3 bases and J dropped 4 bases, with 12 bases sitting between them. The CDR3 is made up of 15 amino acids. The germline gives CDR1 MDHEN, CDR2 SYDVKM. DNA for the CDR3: TGTGCCAGCAGTTTGAGGCAGCCTAATAATGAAAAACTGTTTTTT. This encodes CASSLRQPNNEKLFF.

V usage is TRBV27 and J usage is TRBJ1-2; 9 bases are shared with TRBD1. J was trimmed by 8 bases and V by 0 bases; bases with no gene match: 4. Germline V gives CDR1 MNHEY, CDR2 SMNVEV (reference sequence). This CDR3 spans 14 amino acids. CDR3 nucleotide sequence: TGTGCCAGCAGTTTATCGGGACAGGGCAAGGGCTACACCTTC. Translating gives CASSLSGQGKGYTF.

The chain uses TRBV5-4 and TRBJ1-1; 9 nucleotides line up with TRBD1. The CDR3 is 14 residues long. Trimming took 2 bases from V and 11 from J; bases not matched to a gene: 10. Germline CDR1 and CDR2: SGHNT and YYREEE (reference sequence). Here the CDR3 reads CASSFDGTGLDAFF. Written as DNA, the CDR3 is TGTGCCAGCAGCTTCGACGGGACAGGGCTAGACGCTTTCTTT. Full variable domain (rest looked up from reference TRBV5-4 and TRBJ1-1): ETGVTQSPTHLIKTRGQQVTLRCSSQSGHNTVSWYQQALGQGPQFIFQYYREEENGRGNFPPRFSGLQFPNYSSELNVNALELDDSALYLCASSFDGTGLDAFFGQGTRLTVV.

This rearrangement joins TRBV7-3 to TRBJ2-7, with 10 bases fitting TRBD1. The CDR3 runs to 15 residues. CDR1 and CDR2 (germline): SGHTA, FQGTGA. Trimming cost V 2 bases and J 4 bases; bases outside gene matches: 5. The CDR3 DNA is TGTGCCAGCAGCTTAGCTTCGGGACAGGGGTACGAGCAGTACTTC. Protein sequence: CASSLASGQGYEQYF.

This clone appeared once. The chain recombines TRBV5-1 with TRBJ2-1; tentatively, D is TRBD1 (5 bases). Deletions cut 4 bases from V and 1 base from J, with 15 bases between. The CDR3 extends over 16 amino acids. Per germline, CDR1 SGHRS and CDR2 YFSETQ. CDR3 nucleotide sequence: TGCGCCAGCAGCGTCCGCAGGGATGGGTCCTACAATGAGCAGTTCTTC. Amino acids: CASSVRRDGSYNEQFF.

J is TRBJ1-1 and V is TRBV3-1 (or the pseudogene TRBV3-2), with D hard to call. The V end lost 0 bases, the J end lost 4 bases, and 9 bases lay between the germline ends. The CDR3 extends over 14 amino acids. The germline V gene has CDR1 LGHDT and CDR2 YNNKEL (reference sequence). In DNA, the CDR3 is TGTGCCAGCAGCCAAGAAGGGAGTGGCACTGAAGCTTTCTTT. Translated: CASSQEGSGTEAFF.

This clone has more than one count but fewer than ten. The CDR3 is CASTRTGGIQPQHF. In nucleotides, the CDR3 is TGTGCCAGCACTCGGACAGGGGGGATTCAGCCCCAGCATTTT. This chain joins TRBV6-5 and TRBJ1-5; 10 nucleotides align to TRBD1. V was pared by 7 bases and J by 6 bases, with 6 bases of the junction left unmatched. There are 14 residues in the CDR3. Germline V gene data show CDR1 as MNHEY and CDR2 as SVGAGI.

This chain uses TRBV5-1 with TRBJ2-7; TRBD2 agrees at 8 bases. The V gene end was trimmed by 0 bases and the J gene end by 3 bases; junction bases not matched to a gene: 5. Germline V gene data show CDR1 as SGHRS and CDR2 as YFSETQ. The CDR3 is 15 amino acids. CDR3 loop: CASSLVGGVFYEQYF. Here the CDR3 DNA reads TGCGCCAGCAGCTTGGTCGGGGGGGTGTTCTACGAGCAGTACTTC.